This TCR beta chain was observed in a study of T-cell reconstitution after alpha-beta-depleted transplantation in children. Preparation of the TCRbeta library was carried out with unique molecular identifiers. Via MiXCR, TCRdb re-called the PCR reads, giving one row per CDR3 protein. This sample has about 350,000 distinct CDR3 sequences, with about an eighth found just once. This clonotype was found a few times. This CDR3 comprises 15 residues. In germline, CDR1 is SGHDN, CDR2 FVKESK. Trimming left V 1 base short and J 0 bases short, with 7 bases between. This chain connects TRBV14 to TRBJ2-1, with D perhaps TRBD1 (6 bases). The source of this sequence is a human donor who donated a stem cell graft to a child with Fanconi anemia. The source was PBMCs, collected from the stem cell graft. CDR3 loop: CASSQAGVSYNEQFF. The CDR3 bases are TGTGCCAGCAGCCAAGCAGGGGTCTCCTACAATGAGCAGTTCTTC.